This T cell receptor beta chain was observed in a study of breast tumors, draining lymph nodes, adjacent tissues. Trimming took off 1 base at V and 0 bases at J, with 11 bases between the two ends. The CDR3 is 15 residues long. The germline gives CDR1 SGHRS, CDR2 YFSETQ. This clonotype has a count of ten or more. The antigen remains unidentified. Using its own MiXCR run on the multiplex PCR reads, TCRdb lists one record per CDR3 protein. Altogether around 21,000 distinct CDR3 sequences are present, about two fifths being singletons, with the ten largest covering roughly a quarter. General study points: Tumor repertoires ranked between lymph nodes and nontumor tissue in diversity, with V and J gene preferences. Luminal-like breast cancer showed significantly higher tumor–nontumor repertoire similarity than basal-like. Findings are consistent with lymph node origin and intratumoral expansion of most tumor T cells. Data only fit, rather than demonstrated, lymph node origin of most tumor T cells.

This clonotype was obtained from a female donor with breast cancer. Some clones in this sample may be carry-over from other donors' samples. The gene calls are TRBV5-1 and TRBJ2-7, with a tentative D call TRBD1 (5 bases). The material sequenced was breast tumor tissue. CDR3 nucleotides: TGCGCCAGCAGCTTGCAGGGCCCGAGCTCCTACGAGCAGTACTTC. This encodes CASSLQGPSSYEQYF.